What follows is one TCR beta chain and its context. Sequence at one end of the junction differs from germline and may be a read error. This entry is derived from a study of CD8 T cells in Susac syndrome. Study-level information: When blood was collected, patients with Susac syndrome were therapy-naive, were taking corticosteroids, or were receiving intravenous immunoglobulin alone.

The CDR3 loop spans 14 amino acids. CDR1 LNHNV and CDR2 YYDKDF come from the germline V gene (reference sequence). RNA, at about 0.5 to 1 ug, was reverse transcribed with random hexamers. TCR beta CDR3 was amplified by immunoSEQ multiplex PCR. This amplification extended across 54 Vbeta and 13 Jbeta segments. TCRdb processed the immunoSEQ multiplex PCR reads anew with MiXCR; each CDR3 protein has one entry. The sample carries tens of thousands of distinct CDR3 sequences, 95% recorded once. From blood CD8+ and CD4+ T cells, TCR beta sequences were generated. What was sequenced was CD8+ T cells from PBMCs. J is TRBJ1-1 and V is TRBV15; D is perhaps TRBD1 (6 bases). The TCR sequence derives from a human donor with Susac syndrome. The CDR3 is CATRRDRLNTEAFF. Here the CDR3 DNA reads TGTGCCACCAGGAGAGACAGGTTGAACACTGAAGCTTTCTTT.